Below, 14 T cell receptor beta chains from the same sample are listed, as sequenced in a study of metastatic and nonmetastatic thyroid tumors. Thyroid surgery took place with no prior treatment in any patient. Using MiXCR, TCRdb re-called clones from the PCR reads. Of about 39,000 clones in the sample, 15% to 20% were seen once. Sequenced: blood. Receptor source: a female donor with papillary thyroid cancer or a benign thyroid nodule (not recorded which). Some clones in this sample may be carry-over from other donors' samples.

CDR3 sequence (DNA): TGTGCCAGCAGCCCCTTCGCGTGGGGTTACGGGGAGCTGTTTTTT. It translates to CASSPFAWGYGELFF. This chain joins TRBV7-8 and TRBJ2-2; D is uncertain. The V gene lost 5 bases and the J gene lost 7 bases, with 17 bases spanning the gap. Germline CDR1 SGHVS, CDR2 FQNEAQ. This CDR3 has 15 amino acids.

Details on this clone: One base away lies a much larger clone, so this may be a sequencing read error. This rearrangement joins TRBV6-1 to TRBJ2-5, with 11 bases lining up with TRBD2. V was pared by 5 bases and J by 5 bases, with 7 bases of the junction left unmatched. The CDR3 is 15 residues long. The germline gives CDR1 MNHNS, CDR2 SASEGT. The CDR3 DNA follows: TGTGCCAGCAGTCCCATAGCGGGGGGGTGGGAGACCCAGTACTTC. Amino acids: CASSPIAGGWETQYF.

This clone was found many times. The chain couples TRBV2 to TRBJ2-1; either TRBD1 or TRBD2 may fit D (6 bases each). The CDR3 is 16 residues long. The germline V gene encodes CDR1 SNHLY and CDR2 FYNNEI. V was clipped by 6 bases and J by 0 bases, with 15 bases between them. CDR3 protein: CASSTRGEGSYNEQFF. In DNA form, the CDR3 reads TGTGCCAGCAGCACTAGGGGGGAAGGCTCCTACAATGAGCAGTTCTTC.

The rearrangement joins TRBV14 to TRBJ2-1, with 14 bases matching TRBD2. Germline assignment: CDR1 SGHDN and CDR2 FVKESK. The CDR3 covers 15 residues. V lost 3 bases to trimming and J lost 8 bases; unmatched junction nucleotides: 3. The CDR3 DNA is TGTGCCAGCAGCCACCGACTAGCGGGGGGGGATGAGCAGTTCTTC. This codes for CASSHRLAGGDEQFF.

This clone was counted many times. The chain combines TRBV12-3 or TRBV12-4 with TRBJ1-5; D gene uncertain. V was shortened by 6 bases and J by 7 bases, with 16 bases between the two germline ends. CDR3 length equals 14 residues. The DNA for the CDR3 is TGTGCCAGCAGCCGAGACCAAGCGAGGCAGCCCCAGCATTTT. It is translated as CASSRDQARQPQHF.

This clone has ten or more counts. The chain is built from TRBV20-1 and TRBJ2-7, with a possible D match to TRBD1 (6 bases). This CDR3 comprises 13 residues. Trimming removed 3 bases at V and 0 bases at J, with 9 bases between. Germline CDR1 and CDR2: DFQATT and SNEGSKA (reference sequence). The CDR3 loop reads CSARWTVSYEQYF. CDR3 sequence (DNA): TGCAGTGCTAGGTGGACAGTCTCCTACGAGCAGTACTTC.

This clone was recorded a few times. This rearrangement joins TRBV7-3 to TRBJ2-7; D perhaps matches TRBD1 (5 bases). Germline V gene sequence: CDR1 SGHTA, CDR2 FQGTGA. Trimming shortened V by 2 bases and J by 13 bases, and 21 bases separated the two germline ends. This CDR3 has 14 amino acids. For the CDR3, the DNA is TGTGCCAGCAGCTTAGATCCAGGGCGAGGCGAGTATTACTTC. Translated: CASSLDPGRGEYYF.

V is TRBV6-2 or TRBV6-3 and J is TRBJ2-7; 11 bases match TRBD1. In germline, CDR1 is MNHEY, CDR2 SVGEGT. This CDR3 has 16 amino acids. V trimming: 6 bases; J trimming: 4 bases; junction bases outside the gene matches: 11. CDR3 sequence: CASSAYRDRGGYEQYF. In nucleotides, the CDR3 is TGTGCCAGCAGCGCCTACCGGGACAGGGGGGGGTACGAGCAGTACTTC.

The rearrangement links TRBV11-2 to TRBJ1-2; TRBD1 might be the D (6 bases). Germline assignment: CDR1 SGHAT and CDR2 FQNNGV. V shed 1 base and J shed 4 bases, with 13 bases lying between them. The CDR3 has 15 amino acids. This chain's CDR3 is CASSLGGAGTYGYTF. The CDR3 nucleotides are TGTGCCAGCAGCTTAGGGGGGGCAGGGACCTATGGCTACACCTTC.

This clone was found many times. The J gene is TRBJ2-7, the V gene TRBV4-1; 8 nucleotides line up with TRBD1. With 0 bases clipped from V and 3 bases from J, the junction kept 7 bases outside the gene matches. The CDR3 consists of 16 residues. Germline CDR1 is MGHRA and CDR2 is YSYEKL. CDR3 loop: CASSQEWTGHGYEQYF. CDR3 bases: TGCGCCAGCAGCCAAGAGTGGACAGGGCATGGCTACGAGCAGTACTTC.

There are a few counts of this clone. J is TRBJ1-1 and V is TRBV20-1; D not resolved. Germline CDR1 reads DFQATT; CDR2 reads SNEGSKA (reference sequence). This CDR3 comprises 13 residues. The V end was cut by 3 bases, the J end by 5 bases, with 13 bases between. CDR3 residues: CSARVLPGTEAFF. CDR3 sequence (DNA): TGCAGTGCTAGGGTCCTCCCTGGGACTGAAGCTTTCTTT.

As regards this clone: The junction shows a germline mismatch at one end, possibly a read error. The rearrangement uses TRBV7-8 and TRBJ2-1; 10 bases match TRBD2. Germline V CDR1 and CDR2: SGHVS, FQNEAQ. The CDR3 consists of 17 residues. The CDR3 protein is CASSGLAVASSYNDQFF. In DNA form, the CDR3 reads TGTGCCAGCAGCGGACTAGCGGTAGCGAGCTCCTACAATGATCAGTTCTTC.

This clone came up many times. The chain has TRBV3-1 and TRBJ2-1; D is possibly TRBD2 (5 bases). CDR3 length equals 14 residues. The V and J ends lost 3 bases and 0 bases respectively, with 6 bases between them. Germline CDR1 reads LGHDT; CDR2 reads YNNKEL (reference sequence). The CDR3 is CASSHRGSYNEQFF. Here the CDR3 DNA reads TGTGCCAGCAGCCACCGGGGCTCCTACAATGAGCAGTTCTTC.

This clone was seen repeatedly, ten times or more. The rearrangement uses TRBV5-4 and TRBJ1-6; 9 positions match TRBD1. Trimming at V came to 4 bases and at J to 5 bases, leaving 4 bases not matched to a gene. The CDR3 length is 15 residues. CDR1 and CDR2 from the germline V gene are SGHNT and YYREEE (reference sequence). CDR3 loop: CASSPGTGNNSPLHF. In nucleotides, the CDR3 is TGTGCCAGCAGCCCCGGGACAGGGAATAATTCACCCCTCCACTTT.